The sequence of this T cell receptor (beta chain) was determined in a study of blood T cell repertoires in COVID-19. Profiled with immunoSEQ multiplex PCR; TCRdb holds only in-frame clones, not every one. The repertoire consists of roughly 150,000 clones, with roughly 78% occurring once and the leading ten covering 6%. Participant reports of clinical history set cohort assignment. V dropped 0 bases and J dropped 0 bases, with 12 bases sitting between them. Germline CDR1 reads MNHNS; CDR2 reads SASEGT. This CDR3 region has 17 residues. This sequence was found in a woman in her forties or fifties who had recovered from COVID-19. What was sequenced was PBMCs or T cells enriched from blood (not recorded which). The chain combines TRBV6-1 with TRBJ2-4; D ambiguous. CDR3 sequence: CASSEAQEQIAKNIQYF. For the CDR3, the DNA is TGTGCCAGCAGTGAAGCCCAGGAACAGATAGCCAAAAACATTCAGTACTTC.